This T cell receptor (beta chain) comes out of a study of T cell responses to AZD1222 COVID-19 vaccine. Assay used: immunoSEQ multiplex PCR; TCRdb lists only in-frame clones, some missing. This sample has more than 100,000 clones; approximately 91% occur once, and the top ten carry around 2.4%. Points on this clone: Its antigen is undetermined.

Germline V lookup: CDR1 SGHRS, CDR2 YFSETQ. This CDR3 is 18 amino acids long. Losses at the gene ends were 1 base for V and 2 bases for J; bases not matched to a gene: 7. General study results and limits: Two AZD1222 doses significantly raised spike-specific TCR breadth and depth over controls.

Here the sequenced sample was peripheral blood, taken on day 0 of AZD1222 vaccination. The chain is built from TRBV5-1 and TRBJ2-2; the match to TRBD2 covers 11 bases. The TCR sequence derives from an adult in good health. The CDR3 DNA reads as TGCGCCAGCAGCTTGTCGATAGCGGGAGGGTATAACACCGGGGAGCTGTTTTTT. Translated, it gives CASSLSIAGGYNTGELFF.